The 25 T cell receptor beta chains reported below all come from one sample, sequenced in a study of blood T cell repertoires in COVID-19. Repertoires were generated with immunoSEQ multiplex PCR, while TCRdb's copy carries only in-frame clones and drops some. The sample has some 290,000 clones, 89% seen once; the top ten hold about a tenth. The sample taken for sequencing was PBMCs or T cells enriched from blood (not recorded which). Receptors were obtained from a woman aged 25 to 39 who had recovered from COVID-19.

CDR3 bases: TGTGCCAGCAGCGTAGGGACTAGCGGGAGGGCCCCCGGGGAGCTGTTTTTT. Amino acids: CASSVGTSGRAPGELFF. This chain joins TRBV9 and TRBJ2-2, with 15 positions matching TRBD2. The CDR3 loop spans 17 amino acids. V lost 0 bases, J lost 6 bases, and 3 bases stayed unmatched. The germline gives CDR1 SGDLS, CDR2 YYNGEE.

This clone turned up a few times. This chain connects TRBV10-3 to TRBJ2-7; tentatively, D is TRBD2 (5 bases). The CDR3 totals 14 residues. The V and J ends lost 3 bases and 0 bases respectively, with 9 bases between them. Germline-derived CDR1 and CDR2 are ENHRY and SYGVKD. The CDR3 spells CAISDRGSSYEQYF. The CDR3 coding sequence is TGTGCCATCAGTGACCGGGGAAGCTCCTACGAGCAGTACTTC.

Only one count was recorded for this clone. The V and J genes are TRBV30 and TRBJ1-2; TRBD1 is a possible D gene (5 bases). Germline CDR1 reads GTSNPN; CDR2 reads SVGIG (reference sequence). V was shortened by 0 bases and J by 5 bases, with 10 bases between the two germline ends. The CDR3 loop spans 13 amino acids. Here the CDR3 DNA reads TGTGCCTGGAGTGTAGGGGCAAGATATGGCTACACCTTC. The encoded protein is CAWSVGARYGYTF.

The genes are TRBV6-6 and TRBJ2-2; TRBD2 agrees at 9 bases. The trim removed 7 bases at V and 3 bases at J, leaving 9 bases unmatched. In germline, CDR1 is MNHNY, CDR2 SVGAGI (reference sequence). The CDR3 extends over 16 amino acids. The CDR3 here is CASTPRRTSDTGELFF. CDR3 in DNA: TGTGCCAGCACCCCCCGGCGGACTAGCGACACCGGGGAGCTGTTTTTT.

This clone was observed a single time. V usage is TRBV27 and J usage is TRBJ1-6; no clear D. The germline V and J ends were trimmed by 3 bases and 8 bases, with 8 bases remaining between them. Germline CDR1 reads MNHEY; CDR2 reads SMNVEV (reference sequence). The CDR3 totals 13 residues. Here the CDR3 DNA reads TGTGCCAGCAGTTTGTCCGGGGATTCACCCCTCCACTTT. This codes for CASSLSGDSPLHF.

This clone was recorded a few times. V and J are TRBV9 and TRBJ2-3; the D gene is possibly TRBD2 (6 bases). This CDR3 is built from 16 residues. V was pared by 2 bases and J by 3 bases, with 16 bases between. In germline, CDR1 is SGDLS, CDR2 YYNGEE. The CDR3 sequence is CASSVSFGGTTDTQYF. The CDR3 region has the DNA TGTGCCAGCAGCGTGTCCTTTGGCGGGACGACAGATACGCAGTATTTT.

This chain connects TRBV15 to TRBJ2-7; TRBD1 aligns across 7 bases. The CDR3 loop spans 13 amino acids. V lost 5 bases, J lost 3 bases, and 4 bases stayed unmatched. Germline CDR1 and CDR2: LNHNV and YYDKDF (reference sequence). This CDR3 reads CATSRGQDYEQYF. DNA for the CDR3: TGTGCCACCAGCCGCGGACAGGACTACGAGCAGTACTTC.

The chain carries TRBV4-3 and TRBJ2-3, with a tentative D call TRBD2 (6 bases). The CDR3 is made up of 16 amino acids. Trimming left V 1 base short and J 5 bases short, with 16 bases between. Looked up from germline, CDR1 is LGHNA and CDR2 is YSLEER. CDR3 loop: CASSQAFSGVRDTQYF. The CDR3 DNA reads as TGCGCCAGCAGCCAAGCCTTTTCGGGAGTTAGAGATACGCAGTATTTT.

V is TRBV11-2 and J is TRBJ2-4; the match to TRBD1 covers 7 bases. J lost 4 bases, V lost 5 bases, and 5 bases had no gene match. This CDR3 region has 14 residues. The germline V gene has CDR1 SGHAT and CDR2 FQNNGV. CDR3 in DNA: TGTGCCAGCAGCCTCTGGGGACAGAAAAACATTCAGTACTTC. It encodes CASSLWGQKNIQYF.

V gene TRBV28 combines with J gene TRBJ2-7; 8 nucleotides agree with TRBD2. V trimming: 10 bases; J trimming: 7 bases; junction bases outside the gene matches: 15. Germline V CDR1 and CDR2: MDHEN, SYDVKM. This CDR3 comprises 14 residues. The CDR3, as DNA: TGTGCCACCCTCCAGGGCGGGAGGATGGATGAGCAGTACTTC. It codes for CATLQGGRMDEQYF.

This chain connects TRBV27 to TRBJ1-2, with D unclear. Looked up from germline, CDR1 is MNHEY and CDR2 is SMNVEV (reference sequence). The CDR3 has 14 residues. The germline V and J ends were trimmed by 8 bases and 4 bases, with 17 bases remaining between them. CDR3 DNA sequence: TGTGCCAGCTGGTCCGTGGGAGTGGGCTATGGCTACACCTTC. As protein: CASWSVGVGYGYTF.

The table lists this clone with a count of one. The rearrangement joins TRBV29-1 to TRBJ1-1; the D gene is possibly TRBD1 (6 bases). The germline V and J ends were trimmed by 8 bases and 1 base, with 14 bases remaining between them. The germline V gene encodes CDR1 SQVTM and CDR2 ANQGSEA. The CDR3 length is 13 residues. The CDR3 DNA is TGCAGCATCCCGGGACACCCGAACACTGAAGCTTTCTTT. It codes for CSIPGHPNTEAFF. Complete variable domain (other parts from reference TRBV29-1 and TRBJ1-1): SAVISQKPSRDICQRGTSLTIQCQVDSQVTMMFWYRQQPGQSLTLIATANQGSEATYESGFVIDKFPISRPNLTFSTLTVSNMSPEDSSIYLCSIPGHPNTEAFFGQGTRLTVV.

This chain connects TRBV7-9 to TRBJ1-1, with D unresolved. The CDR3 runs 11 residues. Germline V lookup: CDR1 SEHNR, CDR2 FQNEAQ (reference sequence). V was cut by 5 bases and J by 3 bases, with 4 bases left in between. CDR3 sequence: CASSPYTEAFF. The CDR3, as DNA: TGTGCCAGCAGCCCCTACACTGAAGCTTTCTTT.

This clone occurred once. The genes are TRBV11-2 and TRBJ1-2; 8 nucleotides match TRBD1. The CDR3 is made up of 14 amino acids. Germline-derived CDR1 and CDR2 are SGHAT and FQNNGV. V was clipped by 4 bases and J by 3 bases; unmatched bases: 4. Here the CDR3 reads CASSSRTGYYGYTF. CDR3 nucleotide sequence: TGTGCCAGCAGCTCCCGGACAGGGTACTATGGCTACACCTTC.

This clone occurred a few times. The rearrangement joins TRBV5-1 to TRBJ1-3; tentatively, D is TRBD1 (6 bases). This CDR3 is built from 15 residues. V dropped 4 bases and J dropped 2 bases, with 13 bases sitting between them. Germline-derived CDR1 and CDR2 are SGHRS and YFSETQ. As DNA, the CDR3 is TGCGCCAGCAGCCCAGGGGTTTTGGCTGGAAACACCATATATTTT. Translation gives CASSPGVLAGNTIYF.

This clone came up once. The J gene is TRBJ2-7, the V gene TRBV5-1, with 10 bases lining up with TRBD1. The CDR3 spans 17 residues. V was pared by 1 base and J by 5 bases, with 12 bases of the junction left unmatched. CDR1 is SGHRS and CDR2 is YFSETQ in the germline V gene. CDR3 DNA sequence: TGCGCCAGCAGCTTGACCCGGTTCCGGGACAGGGGCCACGAGCAGTACTTC. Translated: CASSLTRFRDRGHEQYF.

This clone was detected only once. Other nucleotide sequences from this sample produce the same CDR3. DNA for the CDR3: TGTGCCAGCAGCGTACTAGCGGGAGTAAATGAGCAGTTCTTC. Encoded protein: CASSVLAGVNEQFF. This sequence joins TRBV9 and TRBJ2-1; 10 bases are shared with TRBD2. V shed 1 base and J 7 bases; nucleotides not matched to a gene: 2. The germline CDR1 and CDR2 sequences are SGDLS and YYNGEE. The CDR3 has 14 amino acids.

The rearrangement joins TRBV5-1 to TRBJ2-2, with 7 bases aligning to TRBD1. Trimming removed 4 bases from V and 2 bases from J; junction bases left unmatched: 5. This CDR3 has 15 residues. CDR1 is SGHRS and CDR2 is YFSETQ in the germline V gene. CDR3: CASSLGQPNTGELFF. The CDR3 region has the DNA TGCGCCAGCAGCCTGGGACAGCCCAACACCGGGGAGCTGTTTTTT.

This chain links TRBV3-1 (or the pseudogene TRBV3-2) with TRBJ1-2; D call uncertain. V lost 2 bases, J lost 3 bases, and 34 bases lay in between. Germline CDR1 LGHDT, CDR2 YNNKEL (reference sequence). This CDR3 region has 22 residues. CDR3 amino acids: CASSQFSLVGGLDGLSYYGYTF. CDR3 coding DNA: TGTGCCAGCAGCCAATTCTCACTGGTCGGAGGACTGGACGGACTCTCATACTATGGCTACACCTTC.

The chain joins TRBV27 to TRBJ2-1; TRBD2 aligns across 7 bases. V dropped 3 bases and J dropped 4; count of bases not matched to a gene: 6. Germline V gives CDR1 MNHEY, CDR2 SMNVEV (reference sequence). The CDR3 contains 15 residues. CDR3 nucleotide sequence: TGTGCCAGCAGTTTGTCTAGCGGAGTGTACAATGAGCAGTTCTTC. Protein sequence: CASSLSSGVYNEQFF.

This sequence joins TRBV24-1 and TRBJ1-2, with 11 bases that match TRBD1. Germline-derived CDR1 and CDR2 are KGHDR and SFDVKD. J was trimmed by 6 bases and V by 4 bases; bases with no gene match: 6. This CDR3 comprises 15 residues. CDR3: CATSDPDRGPHGYTF. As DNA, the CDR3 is TGTGCCACCAGTGACCCGGACAGGGGGCCTCATGGCTACACCTTC.

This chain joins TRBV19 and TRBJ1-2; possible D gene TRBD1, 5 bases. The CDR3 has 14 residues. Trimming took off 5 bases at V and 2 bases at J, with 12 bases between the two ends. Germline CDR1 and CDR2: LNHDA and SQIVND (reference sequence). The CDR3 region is CASSSGGANYGYTF. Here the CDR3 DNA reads TGTGCCAGTAGTTCGGGGGGAGCAAACTATGGCTACACCTTC. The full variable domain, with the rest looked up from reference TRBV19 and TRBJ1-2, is DGGITQSPKYLFRKEGQNVTLSCEQNLNHDAMYWYRQDPGQGLRLIYYSQIVNDFQKGDIAEGYSVSREKKESFPLTVTSAQKNPTAFYLCASSSGGANYGYTFGSGTRLTVV.

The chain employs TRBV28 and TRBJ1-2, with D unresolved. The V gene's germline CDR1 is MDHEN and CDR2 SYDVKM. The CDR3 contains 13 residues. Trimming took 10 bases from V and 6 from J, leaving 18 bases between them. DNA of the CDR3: TGTGCCACTGTCAGAGGGAGCGGGAATGGCTACACCTTC. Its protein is CATVRGSGNGYTF.

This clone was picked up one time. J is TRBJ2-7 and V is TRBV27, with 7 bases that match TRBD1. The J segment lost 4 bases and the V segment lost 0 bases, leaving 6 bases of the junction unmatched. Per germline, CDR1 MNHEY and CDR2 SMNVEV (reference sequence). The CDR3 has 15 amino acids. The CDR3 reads CASSLSYRTGYEQYF. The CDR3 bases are TGTGCCAGCAGTTTATCGTACCGGACAGGTTACGAGCAGTACTTC.

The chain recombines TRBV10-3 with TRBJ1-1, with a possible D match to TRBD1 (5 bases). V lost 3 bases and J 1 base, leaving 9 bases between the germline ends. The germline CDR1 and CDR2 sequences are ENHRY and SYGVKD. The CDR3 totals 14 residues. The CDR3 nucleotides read TGTGCCATCAGTGATCGACAGAAGAACACTGAAGCTTTCTTT. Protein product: CAISDRQKNTEAFF.